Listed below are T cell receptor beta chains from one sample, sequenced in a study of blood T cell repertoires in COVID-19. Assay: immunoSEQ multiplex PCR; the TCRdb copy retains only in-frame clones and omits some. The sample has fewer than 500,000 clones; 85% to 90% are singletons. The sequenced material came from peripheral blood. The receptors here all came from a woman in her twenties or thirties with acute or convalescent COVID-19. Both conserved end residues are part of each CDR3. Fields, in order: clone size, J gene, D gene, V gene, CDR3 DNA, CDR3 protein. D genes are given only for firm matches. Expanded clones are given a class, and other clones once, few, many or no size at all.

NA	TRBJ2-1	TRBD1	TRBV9	TGTGCCAGCAGTACCGGGACAGGGGGTTTTAGTGAGCAGTTCTTC	CASSTGTGGFSEQFF
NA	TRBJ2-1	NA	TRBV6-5	TGTGCCAGCGCCCCGGGACACGATTACAATGAGCAGTTCTTC	CASAPGHDYNEQFF
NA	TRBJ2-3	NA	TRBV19	TGTGCCAGTAGTATAGGGGGCTCATCTGATACGCAGTATTTT	CASSIGGSSDTQYF
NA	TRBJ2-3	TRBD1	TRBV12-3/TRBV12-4	TGTGCCAGCAGTTTTGGACAGGGAGATACGCAGTATTTT	CASSFGQGDTQYF
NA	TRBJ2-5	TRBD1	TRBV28	TGTGCCAGCAGTTTCCCCGGGACAGGGAGGGAGACCCAGTACTTC	CASSFPGTGRETQYF
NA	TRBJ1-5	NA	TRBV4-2	TGTGCCAGCAGCCACTCGGACAGTGGCAATCAGCCCCAGCATTTT	CASSHSDSGNQPQHF
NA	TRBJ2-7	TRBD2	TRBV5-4	TGTGCCAGCAGCTCTAGCGGGGGGCGGGACGAGCAGTACTTC	CASSSSGGRDEQYF
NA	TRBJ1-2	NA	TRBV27	TGTGCCAGCAGTCCCTCCGCAGGTGTAGGTGGCTACACCTTC	CASSPSAGVGGYTF
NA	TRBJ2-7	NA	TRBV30	TGTGCCTGGAAGCTTTTCGCGGGCGAGCAGTACTTC	CAWKLFAGEQYF
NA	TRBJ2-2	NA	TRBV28	TGTGCCAGCAGTTTTGAGTCCGGGGAGCTGTTTTTT	CASSFESGELFF
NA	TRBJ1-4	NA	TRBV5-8	TGTGCCAGCAGCTCCCAGGGATGGACGGTGAATGAAAAACTGTTTTTT	CASSSQGWTVNEKLFF
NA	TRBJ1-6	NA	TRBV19	TGTGCCAGTAGACTCGGTACGATCAGGGATTCACCCCTCCACTTT	CASRLGTIRDSPLHF
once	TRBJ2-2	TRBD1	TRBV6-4	TGTGCCAGCAGTACACAGGGGTCGAACACCGGGGAGCTGTTTTTT	CASSTQGSNTGELFF
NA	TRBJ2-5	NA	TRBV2	TGTGCCAGCAGTCCCCGCAGGGGAGAGACCCAGTACTTC	CASSPRRGETQYF
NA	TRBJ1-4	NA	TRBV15	TGTGCCACCAGCCTACTTGTCGGTAATGAAAAACTGTTTTTT	CATSLLVGNEKLFF
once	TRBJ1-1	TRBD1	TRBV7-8	TGTGCCAGCAGCTCGGACAGGGGGCTAGGGGAAGCTTTCTTT	CASSSDRGLGEAFF
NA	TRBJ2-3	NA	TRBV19	TGTGCCAGTAGTATTCGTGCGGGGGCTAGCACAGATACGCAGTATTTT	CASSIRAGASTDTQYF
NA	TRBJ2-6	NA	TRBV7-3	TGTGCCAGCAGCCCACAGCCCCCGGGGACTGGGGCCAACGTCCTGACTTTC	CASSPQPPGTGANVLTF
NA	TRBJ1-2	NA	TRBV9	TGTGCCAGCAGCGTACACGGGACTAACTATGGCTACACCTTC	CASSVHGTNYGYTF
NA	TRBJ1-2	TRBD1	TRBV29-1	TGCAGCGCGAACGACAGGGGCTCTTATGGCTACACCTTC	CSANDRGSYGYTF
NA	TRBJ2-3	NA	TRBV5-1	TGCGCCAGCAGCCGGGGTAACATCCCCACAGATACGCAGTATTTT	CASSRGNIPTDTQYF
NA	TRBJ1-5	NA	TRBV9	TGTGCCAGCAGCAACAAAGCACAGGGCCGAAATCAGCCCCAGCATTTT	CASSNKAQGRNQPQHF
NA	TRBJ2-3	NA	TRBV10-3	TGTGCCATCAGCGACCTATCGATCGAGGCCGGCGCGTCAGATACGCAGTATTTT	CAISDLSIEAGASDTQYF
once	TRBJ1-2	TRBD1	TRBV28	TGTGCCAGCAGCTTCAACCATCCGAGACAGGGGAACGGCTACACCTTC	CASSFNHPRQGNGYTF
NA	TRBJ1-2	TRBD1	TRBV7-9	TGTGCCAGCAGCCTGGGACAGTCCAGGATGGAAGGCTACACCTTC	CASSLGQSRMEGYTF
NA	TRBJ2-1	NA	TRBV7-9	TGTGCCAGCAGCGGGCAGAGCTCCTACAATGAGCAGTTCTTC	CASSGQSSYNEQFF
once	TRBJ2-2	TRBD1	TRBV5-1	TGCGCCAGCAGCTACAGCCGGACAGGGGGCACCGGGGAGCTGTTTTTT	CASSYSRTGGTGELFF
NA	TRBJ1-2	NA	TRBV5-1	TGCGCCAGCAGCTTGTCTGGAGGGGTAGAAGTCGATGGCTACACCTTC	CASSLSGGVEVDGYTF
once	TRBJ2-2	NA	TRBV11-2	TGTGCCAGCGGCAGTACGAACACCGGGGAGCTGTTTTTT	CASGSTNTGELFF
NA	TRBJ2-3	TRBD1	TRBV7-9	TGTGCCAGCAGCCAGGACAGGATCACAGATACGCAGTATTTT	CASSQDRITDTQYF
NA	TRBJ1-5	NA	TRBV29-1	TGCAGCGTTGAAACAGGGTTCAATCAGCCCCAGCATTTT	CSVETGFNQPQHF
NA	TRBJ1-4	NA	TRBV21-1	TGTGCCAGCAGCAAAGTACTAACAGGTACCTATAATGAAAAACTGTTTTTT	CASSKVLTGTYNEKLFF
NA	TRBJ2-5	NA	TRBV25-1	TGTGCCAGCAGTGAATGGTCTTTGGTTTGGTCGGTAGAGACCCAGTACTTC	CASSEWSLVWSVETQYF
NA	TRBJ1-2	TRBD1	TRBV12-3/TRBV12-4	TGTGCCAGCAGTCTCGGACAGGGTTATGGCTACACCTTC	CASSLGQGYGYTF
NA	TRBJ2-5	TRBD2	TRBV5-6	TGTGCCAGCAGCTTGAGGACTAGCGGAGTGTACCAAGAGACCCAGTACTTC	CASSLRTSGVYQETQYF
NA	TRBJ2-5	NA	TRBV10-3	TGTGCCATCAGTGACTCCGGACATACGGAGACCCAGTACTTC	CAISDSGHTETQYF